This TCR beta chain stems from a study of early T cells in non-severe SARS-CoV-2 infection. Overall study: Sequencing input comprised bulk RNA from unsorted whole blood; chain pairing was not available.

This clonotype was seen more than once but under ten times. Its antigen is not known. Study-wide points: Using VDJdb, the matching emphasized anti-spike CD8 responses while missing private and CD4 specificities.

Per germline, CDR1 WNHNN and CDR2 SYGVQD (reference sequence). The germline V and J ends were trimmed by 1 base and 2 bases, with 13 bases remaining between them. The length of the CDR3 is 16 residues. Unique molecular identifiers were added to individual cDNA molecules. TCRdb independently ran MiXCR on the 5' RACE reads; one entry per CDR3 protein. The sample consists of 40,000 to 50,000 distinct CDR3 sequences, approximately 6.9% of them appearing once. The sequence was obtained from an adult who was a healthcare worker with PCR-confirmed SARS-CoV-2 infection or an uninfected control (not recorded which). The sample was whole blood. The genes are TRBV10-1 and TRBJ2-3; D assignment may be TRBD1 or TRBD2 (5 bases each). CDR3 residues: CASSEWTGADTDTQYF. The DNA for the CDR3 is TGCGCCAGCAGTGAGTGGACCGGGGCCGACACAGATACGCAGTATTTT.